The 27 T cell receptor beta chains presented below share a single source sample, sequenced in a study of shared clonotypes between healthy human individuals. CD8 cells regarded as naive lacked CD45RO, were positively chosen for CCR7, and omitted terminally differentiated effector memory CD45RA+ cells. The repertoire was sequenced with immunoSEQ multiplex PCR; TCRdb's copy has only in-frame clones and lacks some. The sample carries more than 2 million clones, over 85% recorded once. Sequenced sample: naive CD8+ T cells sorted from blood. Receptor source: a man between 18 and 35 years old in good health.

This chain links TRBV5-4 with TRBJ2-3, with no clear D. Germline V gene lookup returns CDR1 SGHNT and CDR2 YYREEE (reference sequence). V dropped 4 bases and J dropped 2 bases, with 5 bases sitting between them. The CDR3 loop spans 12 amino acids. CDR3 residues: CASSGHTDTQYF. The CDR3 bases are TGTGCCAGCAGCGGCCACACAGATACGCAGTATTTT. Combining the CDR3 with reference TRBV5-4 and TRBJ2-3 gives the whole variable domain ETGVTQSPTHLIKTRGQQVTLRCSSQSGHNTVSWYQQALGQGPQFIFQYYREEENGRGNFPPRFSGLQFPNYSSELNVNALELDDSALYLCASSGHTDTQYFGPGTRLTVL.

Notes on this clone: Additional DNA sequences in this sample encode the identical CDR3. The rearrangement joins TRBV28 to TRBJ1-5; D remains unclear. The CDR3 has 13 residues. Germline V CDR1 and CDR2: MDHEN, SYDVKM. V lost 3 bases and J 1 base, leaving 4 bases between the germline ends. CDR3 sequence reads: CASSLGSNQPQHF. CDR3 coding DNA: TGTGCCAGCAGTTTGGGAAGCAATCAGCCCCAGCATTTT. The variable domain in full, with the rest retrieved from reference TRBV28 and TRBJ1-5, is DVKVTQSSRYLVKRTGEKVFLECVQDMDHENMFWYRQDPGLGLRLIYFSYDVKMKEKGDIPEGYSVSREKKERFSLILESASTNQTSMYLCASSLGSNQPQHFGDGTRLSIL.

The V and J genes are TRBV30 and TRBJ1-1; D unresolved. The CDR3 is 15 amino acids. Trimming took off 4 bases at V and 0 bases at J, with 15 bases between the two ends. The germline V gene has CDR1 GTSNPN and CDR2 SVGIG (reference sequence). The CDR3 region is CAWNLGPGMNTEAFF. The CDR3 nucleotides are TGTGCCTGGAATCTTGGCCCGGGTATGAACACTGAAGCTTTCTTT.

This clone was counted only a few times. The chain combines TRBV23-1 with TRBJ1-6; D is undetermined. TRBV23-1 is flagged as an ORF with uncertain function. CDR3 length equals 18 residues. Trimming left V 4 bases short and J 12 bases short, with 28 bases between. CDR3 nucleotide sequence: TGCGCCAGCAGTCCCCTCCGAGCGTGGGTGGCCATCCCGGGACCCCTCCACTTT. Protein: CASSPLRAWVAIPGPLHF.

V and J are TRBV6-1 and TRBJ1-5, with D perhaps TRBD1 (6 bases). This CDR3 comprises 15 residues. Deletions cut 8 bases from V and 1 base from J, with 15 bases between. Germline assignment: CDR1 MNHNS and CDR2 SASEGT. CDR3 sequence: CASGNRDTSNQPQHF. The CDR3, as DNA: TGTGCCAGCGGAAACCGGGACACGAGCAATCAGCCCCAGCATTTT.

The chain links TRBV6-5 to TRBJ2-7, with D possibly TRBD1 on 5 matching bases. CDR1 and CDR2 from the germline V gene are MNHEY and SVGAGI. V was cut by 2 bases and J by 5 bases, with 13 bases left in between. The CDR3 runs 14 residues. CDR3 sequence: CASSYAIRAHEQYF. The CDR3 DNA is TGTGCCAGCAGTTACGCAATCAGGGCCCACGAGCAGTACTTC.

The chain uses TRBV5-1 and TRBJ2-1; 11 nucleotides match TRBD2. The CDR3 extends over 16 amino acids. V was clipped by 8 bases and J by 5 bases; unmatched bases: 12. Germline V gives CDR1 SGHRS, CDR2 YFSETQ. CDR3 DNA: TGCGCCAGTGCAAAAAGGGGGACTAGCGGAAACAATGAGCAGTTCTTC. This codes for CASAKRGTSGNNEQFF.

The chain links TRBV5-4 to TRBJ2-1, with TRBD2 as a possible D gene (6 bases). V gave up 4 bases and J gave up 8 bases, with 13 bases separating them. The germline V gene encodes CDR1 SGHNT and CDR2 YYREEE (reference sequence). The CDR3 covers 13 residues. CDR3 coding DNA: TGTGCCAGCAGCCAGCCCCCTAGCGATGAGCAGTTCTTC. This encodes CASSQPPSDEQFF.

V usage is TRBV7-9 and J usage is TRBJ2-2, with 14 bases matching TRBD2. V was pared by 4 bases and J by 5 bases, with 6 bases of the junction left unmatched. Germline values: CDR1 SEHNR, CDR2 FQNEAQ (reference sequence). The CDR3 contains 17 residues. This CDR3 is CASSSGLAGAGTGELFF. The CDR3, as DNA: TGTGCCAGCAGCTCGGGACTAGCGGGGGCTGGGACCGGGGAGCTGTTTTTT.

The chain links TRBV27 to TRBJ1-5; D gene ambiguous. The V end lost 6 bases, the J end lost 10 bases, and 16 bases lay between the germline ends. The germline V gene encodes CDR1 MNHEY and CDR2 SMNVEV (reference sequence). There are 13 residues in the CDR3. The DNA for the CDR3 is TGTGCCAGCAGCCCCTCCGGGATCTTTCCCCAGCATTTT. Its protein is CASSPSGIFPQHF.

V gene TRBV2 combines with J gene TRBJ1-2, with 10 bases lining up with TRBD1. There are 16 residues in the CDR3. V lost 6 bases and J lost 2; bases outside the gene matches: 9. Per germline, CDR1 SNHLY and CDR2 FYNNEI. For the CDR3, the DNA is TGTGCCAGCAGCAACTGGGACAGGGGAGCCAACTATGGCTACACCTTC. Protein: CASSNWDRGANYGYTF.

The J gene is TRBJ1-3, the V gene TRBV27; D ambiguous. Trimming removed 5 bases from V and 9 bases from J, with 14 bases in between. CDR1 and CDR2 from the germline V gene are MNHEY and SMNVEV (reference sequence). This CDR3 has 13 amino acids. CDR3 coding DNA: TGTGCCAGCAGTATAGGGTGGGGAGGCACCATATATTTT. Translated, it gives CASSIGWGGTIYF.

The chain joins TRBV28 to TRBJ1-5; D remains ambiguous. The V gene's germline CDR1 is MDHEN and CDR2 SYDVKM. The V end lost 2 bases, the J end lost 0 bases, and 14 bases lay between the germline ends. The CDR3 loop spans 17 amino acids. Here the CDR3 reads CASSLRANLYSNQPQHF. DNA for the CDR3: TGTGCCAGCAGTTTAAGGGCAAACCTCTATAGCAATCAGCCCCAGCATTTT.

For this clone: The sample holds other DNA sequences that translate to the same CDR3. The rearrangement joins TRBV14 to TRBJ2-7; no reliable D call. Per germline, CDR1 SGHDN and CDR2 FVKESK. V was shortened by 1 base and J by 4 bases, with 5 bases between the two germline ends. This CDR3 is built from 12 residues. The chain's CDR3 is CASSQGAYEQYF. CDR3 in DNA: TGTGCCAGCAGCCAAGGTGCGTACGAGCAGTACTTC.

The chain is built from TRBV7-9 and TRBJ1-6; 11 positions match TRBD1. The CDR3 runs to 16 residues. The J segment lost 9 bases and the V segment lost 5 bases, leaving 9 bases of the junction unmatched. Germline V gene lookup returns CDR1 SEHNR and CDR2 FQNEAQ (reference sequence). The CDR3 nucleotides read TGTGCCAGCAGCATGGCCGGGACAGGGGGAGTTTCACCCCTCCACTTT. It translates to CASSMAGTGGVSPLHF. Using reference TRBV7-9 and TRBJ1-6 for the parts outside the CDR3, the full variable domain is DTGVSQNPRHKITKRGQNVTFRCDPISEHNRLYWYRQTLGQGPEFLTYFQNEAQLEKSRLLSDRFSAERPKGSFSTLEIQRTEQGDSAMYLCASSMAGTGGVSPLHFGNGTRLTVT.

As regards this clone: This CDR3 is missing its conserved last phenylalanine or tryptophan, likely due to a read error. The J gene is TRBJ1-6, the V gene TRBV11-3; perhaps TRBD1 as D (5 bases). Trimming left V 5 bases short and J 7 bases short, with 9 bases between. CDR1 and CDR2 (germline): SGHNT, YENEEA. This CDR3 contains 13 residues. CDR3 region: CASSTGLNSPLHL. CDR3 bases: TGTGCCAGCAGCACGGGGCTCAATTCACCCCTCCACCTT.

V usage is TRBV20-1 and J usage is TRBJ2-4; 10 bases agree with TRBD2. The trim removed 6 bases at V and 14 bases at J, leaving 7 bases unmatched. The CDR3 is made up of 11 amino acids. Per the germline V gene, CDR1 is DFQATT and CDR2 is SNEGSKA (reference sequence). CDR3 region: CSARSLAGEYF. The CDR3 bases are TGCAGTGCCAGATCGCTAGCGGGAGAGTACTTC.

This chain joins TRBV30 and TRBJ2-1; D is unclear. The V gene's germline CDR1 is GTSNPN and CDR2 SVGIG (reference sequence). Trimming took off 5 bases at V and 9 bases at J, with 14 bases between the two ends. The CDR3 loop spans 12 amino acids. DNA of the CDR3: TGTGCCTGGGCTCTCATGGGTGGTGAGCAGTTCTTC. Protein: CAWALMGGEQFF.

This clone was found once. The CDR3 nucleotides read TGTGCCAGTAGTAGTGTGGGGGTCCCCTACGAGCAGTACTTC. It is translated as CASSSVGVPYEQYF. The chain joins TRBV19 to TRBJ2-7; D could derive from TRBD1 or TRBD2 (5 bases each). V gave up 4 bases and J gave up 2 bases, with 12 bases separating them. The CDR3 extends over 14 amino acids. Germline lookup yields CDR1 LNHDA and CDR2 SQIVND (reference sequence).

The genes are TRBV7-9 and TRBJ2-7, with 12 bases matching TRBD1. Germline-derived CDR1 and CDR2 are SEHNR and FQNEAQ (reference sequence). Trimming removed 0 bases from V and 5 bases from J; junction bases left unmatched: 5. This CDR3 is built from 16 residues. Here the CDR3 reads CASSLAVGTGGHEQYF. The DNA for the CDR3 is TGTGCCAGCAGCTTAGCCGTTGGGACAGGGGGCCACGAGCAGTACTTC.

The genes are TRBV7-2 and TRBJ2-1; 11 bases align to TRBD2. Germline V gives CDR1 SGHTA, CDR2 FQGNSA. V was clipped by 2 bases and J by 6 bases; unmatched bases: 3. The length of the CDR3 is 15 residues. CDR3 bases: TGTGCCAGCAGCTTAAGACTAGCGGGGCCCAATGAGCAGTTCTTC. Translation: CASSLRLAGPNEQFF. The variable domain in full, with the rest retrieved from reference TRBV7-2 and TRBJ2-1, is GAGVSQSPSNKVTEKGKDVELRCDPISGHTALYWYRQSLGQGLEFLIYFQGNSAPDKSGLPSDRFSAERTGGSVSTLTIQRTQQEDSAVYLCASSLRLAGPNEQFFGPGTRLTVL.

The chain carries TRBV27 and TRBJ1-2; possibly TRBD1 for D (5 bases). V gave up 0 bases and J gave up 3 bases, with 17 bases separating them. In germline, CDR1 is MNHEY, CDR2 SMNVEV (reference sequence). CDR3 size: 17 residues. This CDR3 is CASSLSAAGTAYYGYTF. CDR3 coding DNA: TGTGCCAGCAGTTTATCCGCGGCGGGGACCGCTTACTATGGCTACACCTTC.

This clone has a single count. J is TRBJ2-7 and V is TRBV7-2; TRBD1 matches at 7 bases. The CDR3 has 15 residues. Trimming cost V 3 bases and J 3 bases; bases outside gene matches: 8. Germline V gives CDR1 SGHTA, CDR2 FQGNSA. Here the CDR3 DNA reads TGTGCCAGCAGCTTCTACAGGGGTACCTACTACGAGCAGTACTTC. It specifies CASSFYRGTYYEQYF.

This clone was seen a single time. The chain couples TRBV11-2 to TRBJ1-2, with D perhaps matching TRBD1 (6 bases). The germline CDR1 and CDR2 sequences are SGHAT and FQNNGV. V was trimmed by 5 bases and J by 2 bases, leaving 9 bases between them. The CDR3 contains 13 residues. The CDR3 is CASSRTENYGYTF. CDR3 in DNA: TGTGCCAGCAGCAGGACAGAAAACTATGGCTACACCTTC. The variable domain in full, completed from reference TRBV11-2 and TRBJ1-2, reads EAGVAQSPRYKIIEKRQSVAFWCNPISGHATLYWYQQILGQGPKLLIQFQNNGVVDDSQLPKDRFSAERLKGVDSTLKIQPAKLEDSAVYLCASSRTENYGYTFGSGTRLTVV.

The chain is built from TRBV28 and TRBJ1-1; unclear D gene. Germline V gene data show CDR1 as MDHEN and CDR2 as SYDVKM. V lost 6 bases and J lost 7, with 12 bases in between. The CDR3 is made up of 12 amino acids. CDR3 coding DNA: TGTGCCAGCAGCCTCAAATTAGGTGAAGCTTTCTTT. Translation gives CASSLKLGEAFF. Supplemented by reference TRBV28 and TRBJ1-1, the full variable domain reads DVKVTQSSRYLVKRTGEKVFLECVQDMDHENMFWYRQDPGLGLRLIYFSYDVKMKEKGDIPEGYSVSREKKERFSLILESASTNQTSMYLCASSLKLGEAFFGQGTRLTVV.

This clone was counted only a few times. This chain connects TRBV30 to TRBJ2-7, with D perhaps matching TRBD2 (5 bases). V was trimmed by 5 bases and J by 2 bases, leaving 13 bases between them. This CDR3 is 13 amino acids long. From germline, CDR1 is GTSNPN and CDR2 SVGIG (reference sequence). CDR3 DNA: TGTGCCTGGCTGAGGGTGGGAACCTACGAGCAGTACTTC. Protein: CAWLRVGTYEQYF.

Remarks on this clone: The sample has other DNA sequences that encode this CDR3 too. CDR3 sequence reads: CASSQDLPYEQYF. CDR3 DNA: TGCGCCAGCAGCCAAGATTTGCCTTACGAGCAGTACTTC. The chain is built from TRBV4-3 and TRBJ2-7, with D unresolved. CDR1 is LGHNA, CDR2 YSLEER, per germline. The length of the CDR3 is 13 residues. V was pared by 0 bases and J by 4 bases, with 7 bases between.